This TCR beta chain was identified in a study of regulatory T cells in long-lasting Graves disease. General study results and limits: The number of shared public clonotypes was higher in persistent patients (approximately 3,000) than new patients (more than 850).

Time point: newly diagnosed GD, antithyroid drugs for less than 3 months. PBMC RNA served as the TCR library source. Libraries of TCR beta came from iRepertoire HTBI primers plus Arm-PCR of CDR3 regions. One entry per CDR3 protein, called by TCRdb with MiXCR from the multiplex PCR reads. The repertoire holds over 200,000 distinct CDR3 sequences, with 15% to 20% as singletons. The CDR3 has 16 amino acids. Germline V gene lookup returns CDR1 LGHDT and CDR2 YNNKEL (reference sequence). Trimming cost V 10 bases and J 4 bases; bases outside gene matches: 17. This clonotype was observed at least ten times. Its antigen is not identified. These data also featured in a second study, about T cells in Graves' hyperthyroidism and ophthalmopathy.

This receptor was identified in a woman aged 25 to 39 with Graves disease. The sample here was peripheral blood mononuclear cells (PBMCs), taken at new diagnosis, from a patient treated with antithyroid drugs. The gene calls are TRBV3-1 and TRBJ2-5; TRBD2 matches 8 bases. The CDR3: CATCEVGAGGGETQYF. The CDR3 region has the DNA TGTGCCACCTGCGAGGTGGGAGCCGGGGGGGGAGAGACCCAGTACTTC.